The rows below give T cell receptor beta chains drawn from one sample of a study of cytomegalovirus exposure and HLA in healthy donors. Measured with immunoSEQ multiplex PCR; TCRdb has only the in-frame clones, and not every one. Altogether approximately 92,000 clones are present, 65% to 85% being singletons, with the ten largest covering 0.95% to 1.5%. The sample consisted of PBMCs. These receptors were obtained from a girl aged 2-10 years in good health and CMV-seropositive. Both conserved end residues are part of each CDR3. A clone size is listed for some rows: how often the clone was seen (once, few, many), or a class if it is expanded.

size: -; J: TRBJ2-3; V: TRBV4-1; length: 12; CDR3: CASSRGWDTQYF
size: -; J: TRBJ2-7; V: TRBV5-1; length: 16; CDR3: CASSPTSQGFGYEQYF
size: -; J: TRBJ1-1; V: TRBV7-3; length: 12; CDR3: CASSLESGWAFF
size: -; J: TRBJ2-1; V: TRBV30; length: 15; CDR3: CAWSGPGQTYNEQFF
size: few; J: TRBJ1-5; V: TRBV6-6; length: 13; CDR3: CASNIQGGQPQHF
size: -; J: TRBJ2-7; V: TRBV7-2; length: 16; CDR3: CASSFGGRSGIYEQYF
size: -; J: TRBJ2-2; V: TRBV6-4; length: 14; CDR3: CASSAQGDTGELFF
size: few; J: TRBJ2-5; V: TRBV28; length: 13; CDR3: CASSLERGETQYF
size: -; J: TRBJ1-2; V: TRBV28; length: 13; CDR3: CASDRGNHYGYTF
size: -; J: TRBJ2-1; V: TRBV9; length: 20; CDR3: CASSVVGLAGSVKVYNEQFF
size: -; J: TRBJ2-2; V: TRBV10-1; length: 15; CDR3: CASSDRGTGKGELFF
size: -; J: TRBJ2-1; V: TRBV9; length: 15; CDR3: CASSVDGESYNEQFF
size: -; J: TRBJ1-1; V: TRBV27; length: 15; CDR3: CASSLWGAGGTEAFF
size: -; J: TRBJ2-3; V: TRBV7-3; length: 15; CDR3: CASSLGLPGTDTQYF
size: -; J: TRBJ2-7; V: TRBV20-1; length: 11; CDR3: CSAGTRGGQYF
size: -; J: TRBJ2-7; V: TRBV28; length: 14; CDR3: CASSLGLALYEQYF
size: -; J: TRBJ2-7; V: TRBV29-1; length: 13; CDR3: CSVTRTGGYEQYF
size: -; J: TRBJ1-3; V: TRBV4-2; length: 16; CDR3: CASSQERQGSGNTIYF
size: -; J: TRBJ2-2; V: TRBV5-4; length: 16; CDR3: CASSSGLAGESGELFF
size: -; J: TRBJ2-7; V: TRBV28; length: 15; CDR3: CASSFRGGPDYEQYF
size: once; J: TRBJ2-1; V: TRBV5-5; length: 13; CDR3: CASSRAGLEWQFF
size: -; J: TRBJ2-7; V: TRBV30; length: 14; CDR3: CAWSDQPGLGEQYF
size: -; J: TRBJ2-2; V: TRBV29-1; length: 15; CDR3: CSVFDTPRVGGELFF
size: -; J: TRBJ2-1; V: TRBV7-7; length: 17; CDR3: CASSLVATGGGYNEQFF
size: -; J: TRBJ2-1; V: TRBV4-2; length: 16; CDR3: CASSPLGQGGPDEQFF
size: -; J: TRBJ2-4; V: TRBV6-1; length: 12; CDR3: CASSSQVNIQYF
size: -; J: TRBJ1-1; V: TRBV2; length: 13; CDR3: CASSEREEGRAFF
size: -; J: TRBJ1-2; V: TRBV28; length: 14; CDR3: CASSPTQANYGYTF
size: -; J: TRBJ2-7; V: TRBV19; length: 12; CDR3: CASSTGSGEQYF
size: few; J: TRBJ1-5; V: TRBV7-9; length: 15; CDR3: CASSSDRENNQPQHF
size: -; J: TRBJ2-2; V: TRBV29-1; length: 13; CDR3: CSVEGPGTGELFF
size: -; J: TRBJ1-2; V: TRBV4-1; length: 16; CDR3: CASSRGGTAGADGYTF
size: -; J: TRBJ2-7; V: TRBV10-3; length: 12; CDR3: CAISGEANEQYF
size: few; J: TRBJ1-2; V: TRBV4-2; length: 14; CDR3: CASSQGTAVGGYTF
size: -; J: TRBJ1-1; V: TRBV30; length: 14; CDR3: CAWGGTGLTPEAFF
size: -; J: TRBJ2-5; V: TRBV30; length: 12; CDR3: CAWGQGAREQYF
size: once; J: TRBJ2-1; V: TRBV4-3; length: 17; CDR3: CASSQYPGTAEYNEQFF
size: -; J: TRBJ2-7; V: TRBV5-8; length: 16; CDR3: CASSLGGMGRAYEQYF
size: -; J: TRBJ1-2; V: TRBV5-6; length: 15; CDR3: CASSFRDTSNYGYTF
size: -; J: TRBJ1-2; V: TRBV19; length: 11; CDR3: CASSTVYGYTF
size: -; J: TRBJ1-1; V: TRBV4-1; length: 16; CDR3: CASSQLLSSSGTEAFF
size: -; J: TRBJ2-1; V: TRBV5-8; length: 15; CDR3: CASRGRDRAINEQFF
size: -; J: TRBJ2-1; V: TRBV7-6; length: 16; CDR3: CASSRHLAGGHNEQFF
size: -; J: TRBJ1-5; V: TRBV4-2; length: 18; CDR3: CASSQDGTGEISNQPQHF
size: -; J: TRBJ2-7; V: TRBV15; length: 15; CDR3: CATSGGASGSHEQYF
size: once; J: TRBJ2-5; V: TRBV5-6; length: 17; CDR3: CASSLRAGGPTGETQYF
size: few; J: TRBJ2-1; V: TRBV27; length: 13; CDR3: CASSLKIQNEQFF
size: -; J: TRBJ2-1; V: TRBV6-5; length: 14; CDR3: CASSYSRGSNEQFF
size: -; J: TRBJ1-1; V: TRBV7-2; length: 16; CDR3: CASSLGGTGTNTEAFF
size: -; J: TRBJ2-6; V: TRBV27; length: 12; CDR3: CASSSGANVLTF
size: -; J: TRBJ2-7; V: TRBV4-1; length: 14; CDR3: CASSQAPGLYEQYF
size: once; J: TRBJ1-5; V: TRBV5-6; length: 14; CDR3: CASSSSAGYQPQHF
size: -; J: TRBJ1-1; V: TRBV27; length: 11; CDR3: CAVLQGTEAFF
size: -; J: TRBJ1-5; V: TRBV27; length: 21; CDR3: CASSLLSRTGLGPRWDQPQHF
size: -; J: TRBJ2-2; V: TRBV4-1; length: 18; CDR3: CASSQALGVTSEGGELFF
size: -; J: TRBJ1-1; V: TRBV30; length: 13; CDR3: CAWTNSGYTEAFF
size: -; J: TRBJ1-4; V: TRBV7-9; length: 14; CDR3: CASSPIGGREKLFF
size: -; J: TRBJ2-1; V: TRBV5-4; length: 15; CDR3: CASSFTGTSYNEQFF
size: few; J: TRBJ1-1; V: TRBV29-1; length: 14; CDR3: CSVDKGQANTEAFF
size: -; J: TRBJ2-2; V: TRBV28; length: 15; CDR3: CASLTSGRHTGELFF